The present TCR beta chain was sequenced within a study of cytomegalovirus exposure and HLA in healthy donors. Study-level points and caveats: Later analysis found that TCR beta chains associated with HLA were more clonally expanded than other, equally common chains. Sequencing artifact likely explains a cluster of highly shared sequence variants. There were some V segments, including TRBV6-2 and TRBV6-3, excluded as indistinguishable.

Comments on this clone: Its antigen is unidentified.

This CDR3 spans 14 amino acids. Germline assignment: CDR1 MRHNA and CDR2 SNTAGT. The J segment lost 9 bases and the V segment lost 6 bases, leaving 7 bases of the junction unmatched. There were likely unrecorded immune exposures, though donors were nominally healthy when sampled. Primers: 60 Vbeta forward and 13 Jbeta reverse. Libraries were prepared by immunoSEQ multiplex PCR; TCRdb keeps only in-frame clonotypes and omits some of them. The sample carries 200,000 or so clones, 82% recorded once. The receptor was derived from a boy aged 2 to 10 in good health and CMV-seronegative. The source material was PBMCs. This chain joins TRBV6-4 and TRBJ2-1, with TRBD2 matching 11 bases. The CDR3 reads CASRQLAGGGEQFF. The CDR3 nucleotides read TGTGCCAGCAGACAGCTAGCGGGGGGTGGTGAGCAGTTCTTC.